The T cell receptor (beta chain) described here comes from a study of blood T cells in healthy people across ages. Whole-study results and caveats: Relative to aged donors, long-lived donors carried more naive CD4+ cells and displayed higher diversity.

Germline lookup yields CDR1 SGHVS and CDR2 FNYEAQ. The trim removed 5 bases at V and 5 bases at J, leaving 13 bases unmatched. This CDR3 has 16 residues. With respect to this clonotype: The antigen remains unidentified.

Primers used in a second PCR of roughly 7 to 11 cycles were a sample-barcoded 5' primer and a J-beta primer mix. TCRdb ran MiXCR on the 5' RACE reads and lists one entry per CDR3 protein. The sample consists of about 1,500,000 distinct CDR3 sequences, roughly 45% of them appearing once. The sequenced material came from blood. The source is a woman aged 18-35 years in good health. This rearrangement joins TRBV7-6 to TRBJ2-5; 8 bases align to TRBD2. CDR3 sequence reads: CASSPSAGDGLETQYF. The CDR3 DNA sequence: TGTGCCAGCAGCCCCTCAGCGGGAGATGGTTTGGAGACCCAGTACTTC.